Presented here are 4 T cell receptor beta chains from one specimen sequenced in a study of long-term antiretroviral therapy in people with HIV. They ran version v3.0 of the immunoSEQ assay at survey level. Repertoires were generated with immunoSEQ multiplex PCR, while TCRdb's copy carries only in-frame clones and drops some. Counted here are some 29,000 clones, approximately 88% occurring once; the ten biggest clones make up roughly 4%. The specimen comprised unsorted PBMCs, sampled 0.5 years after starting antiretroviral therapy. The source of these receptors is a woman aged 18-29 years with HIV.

CDR3 protein: CASSELTDTQYF. The CDR3 nucleotides are TGCGCCAGCAGTGAGTTAACAGATACGCAGTATTTT. This rearrangement joins TRBV10-2 to TRBJ2-3; D not resolved. The CDR3 loop spans 12 amino acids. Germline V gives CDR1 WSHSY, CDR2 SAAADI. The germline V and J ends were trimmed by 1 base and 3 bases, with 2 bases remaining between them.

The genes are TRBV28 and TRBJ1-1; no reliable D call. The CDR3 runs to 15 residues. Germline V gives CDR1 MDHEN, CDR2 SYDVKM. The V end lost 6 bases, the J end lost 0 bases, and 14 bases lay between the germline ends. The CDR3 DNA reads TGTGCCAGCAGGGGAGGGTTCGTGTTGAACACTGAAGCTTTCTTT. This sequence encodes CASRGGFVLNTEAFF. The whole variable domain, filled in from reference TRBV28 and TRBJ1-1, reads DVKVTQSSRYLVKRTGEKVFLECVQDMDHENMFWYRQDPGLGLRLIYFSYDVKMKEKGDIPEGYSVSREKKERFSLILESASTNQTSMYLCASRGGFVLNTEAFFGQGTRLTVV.

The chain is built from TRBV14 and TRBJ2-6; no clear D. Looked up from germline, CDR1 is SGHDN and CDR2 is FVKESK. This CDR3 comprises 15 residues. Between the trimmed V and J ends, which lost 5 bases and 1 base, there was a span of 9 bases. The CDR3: CASSAHMSGANVLTF. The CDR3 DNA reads TGTGCCAGCAGCGCCCACATGTCTGGGGCCAACGTCCTGACTTTC.

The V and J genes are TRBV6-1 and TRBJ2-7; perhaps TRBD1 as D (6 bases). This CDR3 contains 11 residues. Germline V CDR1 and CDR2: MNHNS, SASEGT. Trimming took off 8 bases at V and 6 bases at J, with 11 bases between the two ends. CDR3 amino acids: CASWMGAEQYF. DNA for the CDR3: TGTGCCAGCTGGATGGGGGCCGAGCAGTACTTC.